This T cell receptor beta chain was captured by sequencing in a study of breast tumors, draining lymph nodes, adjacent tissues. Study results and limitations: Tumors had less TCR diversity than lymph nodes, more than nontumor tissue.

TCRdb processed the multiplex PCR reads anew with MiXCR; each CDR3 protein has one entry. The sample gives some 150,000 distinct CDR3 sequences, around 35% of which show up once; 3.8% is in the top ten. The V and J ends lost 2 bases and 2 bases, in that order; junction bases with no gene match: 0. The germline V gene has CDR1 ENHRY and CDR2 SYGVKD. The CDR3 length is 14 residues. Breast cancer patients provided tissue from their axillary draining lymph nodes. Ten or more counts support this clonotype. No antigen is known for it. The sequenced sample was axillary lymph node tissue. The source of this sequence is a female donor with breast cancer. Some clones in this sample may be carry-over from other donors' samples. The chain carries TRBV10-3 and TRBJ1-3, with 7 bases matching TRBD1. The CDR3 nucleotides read TGTGCCATCAGTGAGACAGGGGCTGGAAACACCATATATTTT. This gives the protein CAISETGAGNTIYF.